The 18 T cell receptor beta chains given below trace back to one sample, sequenced in a study of cytomegalovirus exposure and HLA in healthy donors. The PCR had 60 Vbeta and 13 Jbeta primers. Clones were read by immunoSEQ multiplex PCR, and TCRdb kept only the in-frame ones, dropping some. The sample yields some 76,000 clones, roughly two thirds seen once. The sequenced material came from PBMCs. Receptors were obtained from a man aged 60-69 years in good health and CMV-seropositive.

This clone has only one observation. This chain uses TRBV29-1 with TRBJ1-4; 8 bases match TRBD1. CDR3 size: 13 residues. V dropped 6 bases and J dropped 7; count of bases not matched to a gene: 7. Germline V gene lookup returns CDR1 SQVTM and CDR2 ANQGSEA. The CDR3 loop reads CSVGQGWGEKLFF. The CDR3 DNA is TGCAGCGTCGGACAGGGCTGGGGTGAAAAACTGTTTTTT. Full variable domain (rest looked up from reference TRBV29-1 and TRBJ1-4): SAVISQKPSRDICQRGTSLTIQCQVDSQVTMMFWYRQQPGQSLTLIATANQGSEATYESGFVIDKFPISRPNLTFSTLTVSNMSPEDSSIYLCSVGQGWGEKLFFGSGTQLSVL.

The rearrangement uses TRBV6-5 and TRBJ1-4; a weak D match, TRBD1 (5 bases). The germline CDR1 and CDR2 sequences are MNHEY and SVGAGI. V dropped 6 bases and J dropped 5 bases, with 16 bases sitting between them. This CDR3 region has 15 residues. The CDR3 sequence is CASRALDSLNEKLFF. As DNA, the CDR3 is TGTGCCAGCAGAGCCCTTGACAGCTTAAATGAAAAACTGTTTTTT.

The CDR3 DNA reads TGTGCCAGCAGCGCTGGGGCGAACACTGAAGCTTTCTTT. Amino acids: CASSAGANTEAFF. The chain has TRBV9 and TRBJ1-1; D is possibly TRBD1 (5 bases). The CDR3 length is 13 residues. In germline, CDR1 is SGDLS, CDR2 YYNGEE. The V gene lost 3 bases and the J gene lost 1 base, with 7 bases spanning the gap.

In regard to this clone: One end of the junction fails to match germline, which may point to a read error. CDR3 amino acids: CSSSSWTADQPQHF. CDR3 sequence (DNA): TGTTCCAGCAGCTCCTGGACAGCTGATCAGCCCCAGCATTTT. V is TRBV7-9 and J is TRBJ1-5; tentative D call: TRBD1 (6 bases). Per germline, CDR1 SEHNR and CDR2 FQNEAQ (reference sequence). This CDR3 region has 14 residues.

This chain joins TRBV11-3 and TRBJ2-3; TRBD1 agrees at 8 bases. Trimming took 0 bases from V and 3 from J; bases not matched to a gene: 5. Germline V gene data show CDR1 as SGHNT and CDR2 as YENEEA. This CDR3 comprises 16 residues. The CDR3 reads CASSLDGQGATDTQYF. CDR3 coding DNA: TGTGCCAGCAGCTTAGATGGTCAGGGGGCAACAGATACGCAGTATTTT.

The chain joins TRBV7-2 to TRBJ2-1; 7 bases map to TRBD2. The V gene's germline CDR1 is SGHTA and CDR2 FQGNSA. The CDR3 covers 15 residues. V lost 4 bases and J lost 5; bases outside the gene matches: 8. The CDR3 loop reads CASSSSSTSNNEQFF. The CDR3 DNA reads as TGTGCCAGCAGCTCCTCATCGACTAGCAACAATGAGCAGTTCTTC.

The rearrangement joins TRBV7-8 to TRBJ2-1; perhaps TRBD2 as D (5 bases). This CDR3 contains 15 residues. Germline V gene lookup returns CDR1 SGHVS and CDR2 FQNEAQ. The V and J ends lost 1 base and 9 bases respectively, with 16 bases between them. CDR3 loop: CASSLGTGSVSEQFF. CDR3 DNA: TGTGCCAGCAGCTTAGGAACGGGGTCAGTGAGTGAGCAGTTCTTC.

The chain links TRBV5-4 to TRBJ2-1, with 8 positions matching TRBD2. CDR3 length: 12 amino acids. V trimming: 2 bases; J trimming: 15 bases; junction bases outside the gene matches: 7. The germline V gene has CDR1 SGHNT and CDR2 YYREEE (reference sequence). This CDR3 is CASSFSGTRRFF. Here the CDR3 DNA reads TGTGCCAGCAGCTTCTCCGGGACTAGAAGGTTCTTC.

This clone was observed once. The rearrangement links TRBV9 to TRBJ1-4; a weak D match, TRBD1 (6 bases). This CDR3 region has 15 residues. V was pared by 0 bases and J by 4 bases, with 10 bases between. Germline values: CDR1 SGDLS, CDR2 YYNGEE. In nucleotides, the CDR3 is TGTGCCAGCAGCGTAGCTGGGGGCTTTAATGAAAAACTGTTTTTT. This codes for CASSVAGGFNEKLFF. Filled out from reference TRBV9 and TRBJ1-4, the complete variable domain reads DSGVTQTPKHLITATGQRVTLRCSPRSGDLSVYWYQQSLDQGLQFLIQYYNGEERAKGNILERFSAQQFPDLHSELNLSSLELGDSALYFCASSVAGGFNEKLFFGSGTQLSVL.

The chain joins TRBV6-5 to TRBJ2-7; 9 nucleotides match TRBD1. There are 15 residues in the CDR3. The V gene end was trimmed by 4 bases and the J gene end by 4 bases; junction bases not matched to a gene: 8. Germline V gene lookup returns CDR1 MNHEY and CDR2 SVGAGI. The CDR3 nucleotides read TGTGCCAGCAGTTTGGGCGGGACAGGGTTTTACGAGCAGTACTTC. Encoded protein: CASSLGGTGFYEQYF.

This clone was recorded only once. The CDR3 DNA reads as TGTGCCAGCAGAGCCGGGACAGGGTTTTATAGCAATCAGCCCCAGCATTTT. Its protein is CASRAGTGFYSNQPQHF. The chain recombines TRBV7-8 with TRBJ1-5; 9 bases align to TRBD1. The germline V gene has CDR1 SGHVS and CDR2 FQNEAQ. The CDR3 sequence is 17 residues long. V shed 6 bases, J shed 0 bases, and the junction held 9 bases outside the gene matches.

The rearrangement uses TRBV5-1 and TRBJ1-1; D is undetermined. The CDR3 totals 16 residues. Germline V gene sequence: CDR1 SGHRS, CDR2 YFSETQ. V was pared by 0 bases and J by 0 bases, with 12 bases between. The CDR3 region is CASSLGTSMVNTEAFF. Written as DNA, the CDR3 is TGCGCCAGCAGCTTGGGAACTTCAATGGTGAACACTGAAGCTTTCTTT.

The rearrangement links TRBV6-4 to TRBJ2-6, with D tentatively TRBD2 (6 bases). V dropped 1 base and J dropped 2 bases, with 6 bases sitting between them. Germline assignment: CDR1 MRHNA and CDR2 SNTAGT. The CDR3 consists of 15 residues. The CDR3, as DNA: TGTGCCAGCAGTGACTGGGGGGCTGGGGCCAACGTCCTGACTTTC. This gives the protein CASSDWGAGANVLTF.

This clone was counted only a few times. The genes are TRBV28 and TRBJ1-2; D is unresolved. Germline-derived CDR1 and CDR2 are MDHEN and SYDVKM. This CDR3 comprises 13 residues. Trimming removed 4 bases from V and 2 bases from J, with 8 bases in between. CDR3: CASSSVMNYGYTF. The DNA of the CDR3 is TGTGCCAGCAGTTCGGTTATGAACTATGGCTACACCTTC.

The chain uses TRBV29-1 and TRBJ1-4; TRBD1 aligns across 7 bases. From germline, CDR1 is SQVTM and CDR2 ANQGSEA. The trim removed 7 bases at V and 10 bases at J, leaving 9 bases unmatched. The CDR3 extends over 12 amino acids. The CDR3 nucleotides are TGCAGCGCCAGAACCTCAGGGGGAAAACTGTTTTTT. This codes for CSARTSGGKLFF.

V and J are TRBV27 and TRBJ1-2; the D gene is possibly TRBD1 (5 bases). Germline CDR1 is MNHEY and CDR2 is SMNVEV (reference sequence). Trimming removed 0 bases at V and 3 bases at J, with 11 bases between. The CDR3 has 15 amino acids. CDR3: CASSLSPTVYYGYTF. CDR3 bases: TGTGCCAGCAGTTTATCTCCGACAGTTTACTATGGCTACACCTTC.

The chain is built from TRBV5-1 and TRBJ2-3; TRBD1 agrees at 7 bases. V lost 1 base and J lost 5; bases outside the gene matches: 7. The CDR3 has 15 residues. From germline, CDR1 is SGHRS and CDR2 YFSETQ. CDR3 loop: CASSLTGEIGDTQYF. DNA of the CDR3: TGCGCCAGCAGCTTGACAGGGGAGATCGGAGATACGCAGTATTTT.

This clone is a singleton in its sample. The chain carries TRBV6-1 and TRBJ1-3; unclear D gene. Germline V CDR1 and CDR2: MNHNS, SASEGT. This CDR3 spans 15 amino acids. Between the trimmed V and J ends, which lost 0 bases and 4 bases, there was a span of 10 bases. Written as DNA, the CDR3 is TGTGCCAGCAGTGAAGCTGGCAGCGGCGGAAACACCATATATTTT. Protein: CASSEAGSGGNTIYF.